One and the same sample provided the 22 T cell receptor beta chains below, sequenced in a study of radiation and T cells in renal cell carcinoma. The table came from immunoSEQ multiplex PCR; TCRdb's copy has only in-frame clones and leaves some out. The sample holds tens of thousands of clones; roughly 80% are singletons and the top ten take 30% to 35%. Indicated time point: blood 4 weeks post-SBRT, at nephrectomy. As to treatment: 15 Gy SBRT to primary tumor, nephrectomy 4 weeks later. This material consisted of blood, taken from a patient whose treatment included radiotherapy and nephrectomy. Source of these receptors: a man aged 60-69 years with renal cell carcinoma.

The CDR3 loop reads CSVEGYDSGNTIYF. The CDR3 DNA reads TGCAGCGTTGAAGGGTACGACAGTGGAAACACCATATATTTT. V gene TRBV29-1 combines with J gene TRBJ1-3; tentatively, D is TRBD1 (5 bases). The germline V gene has CDR1 SQVTM and CDR2 ANQGSEA. V was pared by 1 base and J by 3 bases, with 10 bases between. The CDR3 runs to 14 residues.

The chain couples TRBV5-1 to TRBJ2-2, with D possibly TRBD2 on 5 matching bases. Germline CDR1 reads SGHRS; CDR2 reads YFSETQ. Trimming cost V 2 bases and J 1 base, with 15 bases left between them. The CDR3 totals 17 residues. As DNA, the CDR3 is TGCGCCAGCAGCTTACCCTTCGACGGAGGGAACACCGGGGAGCTGTTTTTT. Its translation: CASSLPFDGGNTGELFF.

Only a few counts were recorded for this clone. V and J are TRBV27 and TRBJ1-5, with unresolved D. The CDR3 spans 17 residues. The germline V gene encodes CDR1 MNHEY and CDR2 SMNVEV (reference sequence). V was cut by 5 bases and J by 7 bases, with 24 bases left in between. Written as DNA, the CDR3 is TGTGCCAGCAGTCTTCTCGTGCCGACGGGAGAGGGCCAGCCCCAGCATTTT. Translated: CASSLLVPTGEGQPQHF.

CDR3 in DNA: TGTGCCAGCAGCCTCTTAGCGGGAGTCACCTACAATGAGCAGTTCTTC. Protein: CASSLLAGVTYNEQFF. The rearrangement links TRBV7-2 to TRBJ2-1, with TRBD2 matching over 9 bases. Germline assignment: CDR1 SGHTA and CDR2 FQGNSA. V shed 5 bases and J 2 bases; nucleotides not matched to a gene: 7. The CDR3 has 16 amino acids.

This sequence joins TRBV6-1 and TRBJ2-1; 10 bases map to TRBD2. With 1 base clipped from V and 15 bases from J, the junction kept 6 bases outside the gene matches. The CDR3 length is 13 residues. CDR1 is MNHNS and CDR2 is SASEGT in the germline V gene. CDR3 amino acids: CASSEVLAGVWFF. The CDR3 DNA reads TGTGCCAGCAGTGAAGTGCTAGCGGGAGTTTGGTTCTTC.

The CDR3 loop is CASSPTAGTRVFDEQFF. CDR3 sequence (DNA): TGCGCCAGCAGCCCGACCGCCGGGACTAGGGTTTTCGATGAGCAGTTCTTC. This chain joins TRBV5-1 and TRBJ2-1; 8 bases agree with TRBD2. The CDR3 covers 17 residues. Germline CDR1 SGHRS, CDR2 YFSETQ. Losses at the gene ends were 4 bases for V and 8 bases for J; bases not matched to a gene: 17.

V is TRBV19 and J is TRBJ1-1; 9 nucleotides match TRBD1. CDR3 length equals 17 residues. Looked up from germline, CDR1 is LNHDA and CDR2 is SQIVND (reference sequence). V shed 10 bases, J shed 0 bases, and the junction held 15 bases outside the gene matches. The CDR3 protein is CATVRLGQGSMNTEAFF. The DNA of the CDR3 is TGTGCCACTGTTCGATTGGGACAGGGCTCTATGAACACTGAAGCTTTCTTT.

This clone was seen only a few times. The V call is TRBV30, the J call TRBJ2-2; 7 positions match TRBD1. Germline V CDR1 and CDR2: GTSNPN, SVGIG (reference sequence). CDR3 size: 13 residues. Germline trimming cut 6 bases from V and 7 bases from J; bases unmatched to any gene: 8. The CDR3 sequence: CACREGAVGELFF. Here the CDR3 DNA reads TGTGCCTGCAGAGAGGGGGCGGTCGGGGAGCTGTTTTTT.

The rearrangement joins TRBV29-1 to TRBJ2-5; the match to TRBD1 covers 8 bases. Germline V gene data show CDR1 as SQVTM and CDR2 as ANQGSEA. The CDR3 covers 12 residues. J gave up 5 bases and V 6 bases, and 5 bases lay outside the gene matches. The CDR3: CSVVTGVETQYF. Here the CDR3 DNA reads TGCAGCGTAGTGACAGGGGTGGAGACCCAGTACTTC.

The chain recombines TRBV6-9 with TRBJ2-1; D is undetermined. Trimming removed 0 bases at V and 12 bases at J, with 18 bases between. Germline assignment: CDR1 MNHGY and CDR2 SVAAGI. The CDR3 loop spans 15 amino acids. As DNA, the CDR3 is TGTGCCAGCAGTTATTCCCTCCAAAGACACGGCGGGCAGTTCTTC. Protein: CASSYSLQRHGGQFF.

V and J are TRBV10-3 and TRBJ2-1, with 10 bases aligning to TRBD2. With V trimmed by 3 bases and J by 5 bases, 10 bases remained unmatched. The germline V gene has CDR1 ENHRY and CDR2 SYGVKD. The CDR3 consists of 17 residues. The CDR3 nucleotides are TGTGCCATCAGTGAATCGAGAGCGGGAGGGCCCCACAATGAGCAGTTCTTC. Amino acid sequence: CAISESRAGGPHNEQFF.

A note on this clone: The same CDR3 can be traced to other DNA sequences in this sample. The chain links TRBV7-2 to TRBJ2-3; 7 bases line up with TRBD2. The CDR3 spans 15 residues. From germline, CDR1 is SGHTA and CDR2 FQGNSA. V trimming: 3 bases; J trimming: 0 bases; junction bases outside the gene matches: 3. The CDR3 here is CASSLLAASTDTQYF. The CDR3 DNA is TGTGCCAGCAGCTTGCTAGCGGCTAGCACAGATACGCAGTATTTT.

The chain couples TRBV7-2 to TRBJ2-1; a possible D gene is TRBD1 (5 bases). The V gene lost 3 bases and the J gene lost 7 bases, with 7 bases spanning the gap. The CDR3 is 12 amino acids. Germline V gene sequence: CDR1 SGHTA, CDR2 FQGNSA. The DNA of the CDR3 is TGTGCCAGCAGCTTGTACAGGAATGAGCAGTTCTTC. Translation gives CASSLYRNEQFF.

The gene calls are TRBV27 and TRBJ2-3; D is possibly TRBD2 (5 bases). The germline V and J ends were trimmed by 5 bases and 6 bases, with 9 bases remaining between them. Per germline, CDR1 MNHEY and CDR2 SMNVEV (reference sequence). This CDR3 spans 12 amino acids. CDR3 coding DNA: TGTGCCAGCAGTCCGGGGTCCGATACGCAGTATTTT. It specifies CASSPGSDTQYF.

The chain is built from TRBV5-4 and TRBJ2-1; D is uncertain. The CDR3 has 12 amino acids. Germline V gene sequence: CDR1 SGHNT, CDR2 YYREEE (reference sequence). The V gene lost 0 bases and the J gene lost 7 bases, with 5 bases spanning the gap. CDR3 protein: CASSLGLNEQFF. CDR3 DNA: TGTGCCAGCAGCTTGGGCCTTAATGAGCAGTTCTTC.

V is TRBV6-5 and J is TRBJ1-2; D is possibly TRBD1 (6 bases). The germline V and J ends were trimmed by 8 bases and 4 bases, with 17 bases remaining between them. The germline V gene has CDR1 MNHEY and CDR2 SVGAGI. The CDR3 covers 14 residues. The chain's CDR3 is CASRMGLGAYGYTF. In nucleotides, the CDR3 is TGTGCCAGCCGCATGGGTTTGGGGGCCTATGGCTACACCTTC.

By share of the sample, this clone is medium-sized. This chain joins TRBV7-9 and TRBJ2-1, with 10 positions matching TRBD2. The V gene end was trimmed by 2 bases and the J gene end by 10 bases; junction bases not matched to a gene: 8. Germline CDR1 and CDR2: SEHNR and FQNEAQ (reference sequence). CDR3 length equals 15 residues. CDR3 in amino acids: CASSLFSSGGPEQFF. Here the CDR3 DNA reads TGTGCCAGCAGCTTATTTTCTAGCGGGGGACCAGAGCAGTTCTTC.

The chain carries TRBV5-4 and TRBJ1-6; D possibly corresponds to TRBD1 (5 bases). Germline values: CDR1 SGHNT, CDR2 YYREEE (reference sequence). Trimming shortened V by 4 bases and J by 15 bases, and 26 bases separated the two germline ends. The CDR3 sequence is 16 residues long. In DNA, the CDR3 is TGTGCCAGCAGCACCCGGACCCCGGGACTCACGGATCACCTCCACTTT. This codes for CASSTRTPGLTDHLHF.

This clone appeared a few times. This CDR3 reads CASSWFRGSGTSGRFGQETQYF. The CDR3 bases are TGCGCCAGCAGTTGGTTTCGGGGGTCCGGGACTAGCGGGAGATTCGGCCAAGAGACCCAGTACTTC. The chain is built from TRBV10-2 and TRBJ2-5; 14 bases are a match to TRBD2. The V and J ends lost 5 bases and 1 base, in that order; junction bases with no gene match: 21. Germline CDR1 is WSHSY and CDR2 is SAAADI. The length of the CDR3 is 22 residues.

This rearrangement joins TRBV13 to TRBJ1-6, with D hard to call. Trimming took 4 bases from V and 7 from J, leaving 20 bases between them. The CDR3 spans 17 residues. Germline V gene lookup returns CDR1 PRHDT and CDR2 FYEKMQ (reference sequence). Written as DNA, the CDR3 is TGTGCCAGCAGCTCACACGGAAGATCCTATCAGAATTCACCCCTCCACTTT. It yields the protein CASSSHGRSYQNSPLHF.

The chain links TRBV5-1 to TRBJ1-2; D is undetermined. Per germline, CDR1 SGHRS and CDR2 YFSETQ. The CDR3 is made up of 16 amino acids. Deletions cut 0 bases from V and 2 bases from J, with 14 bases between. In DNA, the CDR3 is TGCGCCAGCAGCTTGGGGCCAGCCTACCCCAACTATGGCTACACCTTC. It specifies CASSLGPAYPNYGYTF.

This clone was observed a handful of times. The chain is built from TRBV4-3 and TRBJ1-2; no clear D gene. Germline V gene data show CDR1 as LGHNA and CDR2 as YSLEER. This CDR3 is 15 amino acids long. Trimming took 0 bases from V and 4 from J, leaving 12 bases between them. The CDR3 region has the DNA TGCGCCAGCAGCCAAGACCTGACGAGCAGCTATGGCTACACCTTC. Encoded protein: CASSQDLTSSYGYTF.